This TCR beta chain was recorded in a study of blood T cell repertoires in COVID-19. Across the whole study: PBMCs, B-cell-depleted T cells, or T cells were the source of the cDNA or gDNA that made up the material.

Patients of the Seattle cohort, enrolled during active infection, were followed longitudinally. Deletions cut 1 base from V and 4 bases from J, with 10 bases between. The CDR3 contains 14 residues. CDR1 SEHNR and CDR2 FQNEAQ come from the germline V gene (reference sequence). Authors' data handling: Amplification from reference gene primers served as the basis for estimated nucleated cell counts. Clones were read by immunoSEQ multiplex PCR, and TCRdb kept only the in-frame ones, dropping some. V and J calls plus clone size are reproduced from that table; the DNA served to infer D and trimming. The data hold approximately 50,000 clones, with over 75% observed a single time.

The V call is TRBV7-9, the J call TRBJ1-1, with unresolved D. The sequence derives from an elderly man with COVID-19, enrolled during active disease. Sequencing input: peripheral blood. DNA for the CDR3: TGTGCCAGCAGCTTAGTCCTAGCGGGCACTGAAGCTTTCTTT. This codes for CASSLVLAGTEAFF.